The following is a T cell receptor (beta chain) sequence with its context. Antigen specificity is unknown. This sequence may be a read error, since a much larger clone differs from it by one base. Breast cancer patients provided tissue from their axillary draining lymph nodes. TCRdb analysed the multiplex PCR reads with MiXCR anew, one entry per CDR3 protein. The table records about 130,000 distinct CDR3 sequences, approximately 20% of them present only once. CDR1 is LGHNA and CDR2 is YSLEER in the germline V gene. CDR3 length: 14 amino acids. The sample comes from a study of breast tumors, draining lymph nodes, adjacent tissues. Study-level results: The data were judged consistent with most tumor T cells coming from lymph node and expanding in tumor. Luminal-like breast cancer showed significantly higher tumor–nontumor repertoire similarity than basal-like. The lymph node origin of tumor T cells was framed as consistent with a hypothesis, not demonstrated. Compared with lymph nodes, tumors were less diverse; compared with nontumor tissue, more.

This chain uses TRBV4-3 with TRBJ1-6; unclear D gene. Sequencing used axillary lymph node tissue. This TCR was recovered from a female donor with breast cancer. Some clones in this sample may be carry-over from other donors' samples. The CDR3 sequence is CVSSQVPHWAPLHF. In DNA, the CDR3 is TGCGTCAGCAGCCAAGTACCCCATTGGGCACCCCTCCACTTT.